These 8 T cell receptor beta chains share one sample of origin, sequenced in a study of post-analysis software for immune sequencing data. Study-wide results and limits: In patients, five TRBV segments were more frequent than in controls, with TRBV5-6, TRBV5-1 and TRBV20-1 among them.

The antigens of these receptors remain unknown. Carried by the TCR beta cDNA libraries were unique molecular identifiers. TCRdb used MiXCR to reprocess the PCR reads, holding one entry per CDR3 protein. Of fewer than 900,000 distinct CDR3 sequences in the sample, around 45% were seen once. The sequencing sample was made of blood. The receptors were sampled from a girl aged 10 to 17 with multiple sclerosis.

The J gene is TRBJ2-7, the V gene TRBV11-2; TRBD1 aligns across 7 bases. Germline CDR1 and CDR2: SGHAT and FQNNGV. V dropped 7 bases and J dropped 5; count of bases not matched to a gene: 14. The CDR3 extends over 15 amino acids. The CDR3 DNA reads TGTGCCAGCAACCAGGGCGCGACAGGGATCAACGAGCAGTACTTC. Translating it yields CASNQGATGINEQYF.

This clonotype was seen a handful of times. The chain uses TRBV15 and TRBJ2-7; D might be TRBD1 (6 bases). Looked up from germline, CDR1 is LNHNV and CDR2 is YYDKDF (reference sequence). Between the trimmed V and J ends, which lost 3 bases and 2 bases, there was a span of 17 bases. The CDR3 sequence is 16 residues long. Here the CDR3 DNA reads TGTGCCACCAGCAGGGACACAGGGCTTTACGCCTACGAGCAGTACTTC. Amino acid sequence: CATSRDTGLYAYEQYF.

The CDR3: CSVESRDRGGEQPQHF. CDR3 in DNA: TGCAGCGTTGAAAGTCGGGACAGGGGAGGCGAGCAGCCCCAGCATTTT. This rearrangement joins TRBV29-1 to TRBJ1-5; 10 nucleotides line up with TRBD1. CDR1 and CDR2 from the germline V gene are SQVTM and ANQGSEA. This CDR3 has 16 residues. The J segment lost 7 bases and the V segment lost 2 bases, leaving 11 bases of the junction unmatched.

This clonotype turned up a few times. The gene calls are TRBV7-9 and TRBJ2-1, with TRBD1 matching over 10 bases. Trimming took 5 bases from V and 7 from J; bases not matched to a gene: 8. The CDR3 loop spans 15 amino acids. Germline CDR1 reads SEHNR; CDR2 reads FQNEAQ (reference sequence). Here the CDR3 reads CASSVPGQGLNEQFF. The CDR3 DNA follows: TGTGCCAGCAGCGTACCGGGACAGGGGCTTAATGAGCAGTTCTTC.

This sequence joins TRBV30 and TRBJ1-2, with 7 bases aligning to TRBD1. With V trimmed by 6 bases and J by 4 bases, 5 bases remained unmatched. The CDR3 is 12 amino acids. In germline, CDR1 is GTSNPN, CDR2 SVGIG (reference sequence). CDR3 region: CACHQGGYGYTF. The CDR3 DNA reads TGTGCCTGCCACCAGGGGGGCTATGGCTACACCTTC.

The DNA of the CDR3 is TGTGCCAGCAGTTACCCACAGACAGGGTGGGACTACGAGCAGTACTTC. Its protein is CASSYPQTGWDYEQYF. The rearrangement joins TRBV6-2 or TRBV6-3 to TRBJ2-7; 7 bases align to TRBD1. The J segment lost 3 bases and the V segment lost 2 bases, leaving 10 bases of the junction unmatched. The CDR3 has 16 residues. The germline gives CDR1 MNHEY, CDR2 SVGEGT.

The table lists this clonotype with a few counts. The CDR3 reads CAWGKGRSYNEQFF. The CDR3 coding sequence is TGTGCCTGGGGGAAGGGTCGCTCCTACAATGAGCAGTTCTTC. The chain is built from TRBV30 and TRBJ2-1, with no clear D. Germline V gene data show CDR1 as GTSNPN and CDR2 as SVGIG (reference sequence). There are 14 residues in the CDR3. The germline V and J ends were trimmed by 5 bases and 0 bases, with 11 bases remaining between them.

This clonotype was detected only a few times. The chain combines TRBV7-2 with TRBJ2-5; D ambiguous. The V gene lost 1 base and the J gene lost 7 bases, with 13 bases spanning the gap. Germline values: CDR1 SGHTA, CDR2 FQGNSA. The CDR3 covers 14 residues. CDR3 DNA: TGTGCCAGCAGCTTAGGAAGCTCGAGATGGACCCAGTACTTC. Amino acids: CASSLGSSRWTQYF.